This TCR beta chain appears in the sequencing data of a study of OX40 agonist ivuxolimab in advanced cancers. Looking at the study overall: Patients got intravenous ivuxolimab at 0.01 to 10 mg/kg every 2 weeks. Participants, approximately 83% male, averaged 60 years of age, ranging from roughly 20 to 79.

This CDR3 is built from 14 residues. V was clipped by 8 bases and J by 0 bases, with 11 bases between them. CDR1 is MNHEY, CDR2 SVGAGI, per germline. This clone was recorded once. Measured with immunoSEQ multiplex PCR; TCRdb has only the in-frame clones, and not every one. The data hold about 46,000 clones, with more than 85% observed a single time. The gene calls are TRBV6-5 and TRBJ2-1; the D gene is possibly TRBD2 (6 bases). The clonotype was recovered from an adult with an advanced solid tumor such as melanoma, head and neck, liver or kidney cancer. Sequences were derived from CD4+ or CD8+ T cells sorted from blood, sampled in a trial of the OX40 agonist ivuxolimab. CDR3 residues: CASGLSPSYNEQFF. The CDR3 DNA reads TGTGCCAGCGGACTATCCCCCTCCTACAATGAGCAGTTCTTC.